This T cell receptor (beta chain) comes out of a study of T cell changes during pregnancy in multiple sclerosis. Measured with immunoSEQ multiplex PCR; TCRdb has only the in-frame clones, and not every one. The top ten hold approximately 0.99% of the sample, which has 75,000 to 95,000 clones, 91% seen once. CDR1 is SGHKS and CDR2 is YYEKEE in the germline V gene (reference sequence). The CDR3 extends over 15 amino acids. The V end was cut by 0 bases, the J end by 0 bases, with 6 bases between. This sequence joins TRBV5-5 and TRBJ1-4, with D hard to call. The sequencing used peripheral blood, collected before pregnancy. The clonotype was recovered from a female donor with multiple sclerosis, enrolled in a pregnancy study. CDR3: CASSLDIATNEKLFF. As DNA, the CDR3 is TGTGCCAGCAGCTTGGACATTGCAACTAATGAAAAACTGTTTTTT.